The 20 T cell receptor beta chains presented below share a single source sample, sequenced in a study of identical twins. TCRdb called the 5' RACE reads again in MiXCR, with one record for every CDR3 protein. The data show 350,000 to 400,000 distinct CDR3 sequences, approximately 8.8% seen once. The sequencing input was naive T cells sorted from blood. The receptor source for this set is a woman aged 50 to 65 in good health.

This clonotype was seen more than once but under ten times. The V and J genes are TRBV6-4 and TRBJ2-2, with TRBD2 as a possible D gene (6 bases). There are 16 residues in the CDR3. The V end lost 0 bases, the J end lost 6 bases, and 14 bases lay between the germline ends. Per germline, CDR1 MRHNA and CDR2 SNTAGT. The CDR3 bases are TGTGCCAGCAGTGACTCCACAGGAGGGCGGCCCGGGGAGCTGTTTTTT. Protein sequence: CASSDSTGGRPGELFF.

There are many counts of this clonotype. The chain recombines TRBV12-3 or TRBV12-4 with TRBJ2-1; 7 bases align to TRBD2. Germline trimming cut 1 base from V and 3 bases from J; bases unmatched to any gene: 6. The CDR3 totals 16 residues. CDR3 nucleotides: TGTGCCAGCAGTTTAGAGGGTCTAGCGGACTACAATGAGCAGTTCTTC. This gives the protein CASSLEGLADYNEQFF.

The gene calls are TRBV11-2 and TRBJ1-3; 8 bases fit TRBD1. Germline trimming cut 5 bases from V and 4 bases from J; bases unmatched to any gene: 13. Germline V gives CDR1 SGHAT, CDR2 FQNNGV. CDR3 length equals 17 residues. The CDR3 DNA follows: TGTGCCAGCAGCAACAGGGGGACAGCGGCGGGAGGAAACACCATATATTTT. Protein sequence: CASSNRGTAAGGNTIYF.

The chain carries TRBV5-6 and TRBJ2-1; D call uncertain. Germline values: CDR1 SGHDT, CDR2 YYEEEE. V was clipped by 0 bases and J by 7 bases, with 8 bases between them. The CDR3 has 13 amino acids. CDR3 region: CASSLEFGNEQFF. In DNA form, the CDR3 reads TGTGCCAGCAGCTTGGAATTTGGAAATGAGCAGTTCTTC.

This clonotype was detected only a few times. V usage is TRBV5-6 and J usage is TRBJ2-7; D not resolved. The germline V and J ends were trimmed by 4 bases and 4 bases, with 18 bases remaining between them. CDR1 is SGHDT and CDR2 is YYEEEE in the germline V gene. CDR3 length: 15 residues. The CDR3 here is CASSLLGKREYEQYV. For the CDR3, the DNA is TGTGCCAGCAGCCTCCTCGGAAAAAGAGAGTACGAGCAGTACGTC.

There are many counts of this clonotype. The chain combines TRBV28 with TRBJ1-5; D remains unclear. Germline V CDR1 and CDR2: MDHEN, SYDVKM. Deletions cut 2 bases from V and 9 bases from J, with 5 bases between. This CDR3 has 11 amino acids. CDR3 region: CASSLEGPQHF. For the CDR3, the DNA is TGTGCCAGCAGTTTAGAGGGGCCCCAGCATTTT.

This clonotype was seen ten or more times. The chain uses TRBV3-1 and TRBJ2-4; D is ambiguous. The V end was cut by 1 base, the J end by 8 bases, with 6 bases between. The CDR3 contains 12 residues. Germline V gene sequence: CDR1 LGHDT, CDR2 YNNKEL (reference sequence). The CDR3 DNA is TGTGCCAGCAGCCAAGCGTGGGACATTCAGTACTTC. Protein: CASSQAWDIQYF.

This chain links TRBV20-1 with TRBJ2-5; 13 bases match TRBD2. Germline assignment: CDR1 DFQATT and CDR2 SNEGSKA (reference sequence). The CDR3 is 15 residues long. J gave up 0 bases and V 4 bases, and 2 bases lay outside the gene matches. The CDR3 DNA reads TGCAGTGCTATCGGACTAGCGGGAGACCAAGAGACCCAGTACTTC. Residues: CSAIGLAGDQETQYF.

In its sample, this clonotype was seen a few times. The rearrangement uses TRBV29-1 and TRBJ1-2; D is ambiguous. V lost 3 bases and J lost 4, with 12 bases in between. The CDR3 spans 13 residues. Germline V gives CDR1 SQVTM, CDR2 ANQGSEA. The CDR3 is CSVDPQASYGYTF. In nucleotides, the CDR3 is TGCAGCGTTGATCCGCAGGCCTCCTATGGCTACACCTTC.

This clonotype was observed many times. V gene TRBV5-1 combines with J gene TRBJ2-1; D might be TRBD2 (6 bases). The CDR3 length is 13 residues. The germline CDR1 and CDR2 sequences are SGHRS and YFSETQ. Trimming cost V 4 bases and J 5 bases, with 10 bases left between them. This CDR3 reads CASSGTLHNEQFF. The CDR3 DNA is TGCGCCAGCAGCGGGACTTTACACAATGAGCAGTTCTTC.

The rearrangement links TRBV18 to TRBJ1-5; 8 bases are a match to TRBD1. The CDR3 sequence is 15 residues long. The V gene's germline CDR1 is KGHSH and CDR2 LQKENI. After removal of 5 bases from V and 5 bases from J, the junction contained 8 bases not matched to a gene. CDR3 sequence reads: CASSTRGQVDQPQHF. The CDR3 nucleotides read TGTGCCAGCTCAACGAGGGGACAGGTTGATCAGCCCCAGCATTTT.

This clonotype was counted between two and nine times. The gene calls are TRBV15 and TRBJ2-1; TRBD2 matches at 7 bases. J gave up 13 bases and V 5 bases, and 5 bases lay outside the gene matches. The CDR3 is 11 amino acids. Germline V lookup: CDR1 LNHNV, CDR2 YYDKDF (reference sequence). CDR3: CATSFLADQFF. DNA of the CDR3: TGTGCCACCAGCTTCCTAGCGGACCAGTTCTTC.

This clonotype was detected many times. DNA of the CDR3: TGTGCCAGCAGTGAATATCCTAGCGTGGATGAGCAGTTCTTC. Protein product: CASSEYPSVDEQFF. J is TRBJ2-1 and V is TRBV25-1, with D tentatively TRBD2 (6 bases). The length of the CDR3 is 14 residues. V was pared by 0 bases and J by 8 bases, with 11 bases between. The germline V gene encodes CDR1 MGHDK and CDR2 SYGVNS.

This chain connects TRBV24-1 to TRBJ2-1; 12 positions agree with TRBD2. V was clipped by 3 bases and J by 6 bases; unmatched bases: 17. Germline-derived CDR1 and CDR2 are KGHDR and SFDVKD. The CDR3 contains 20 residues. CDR3 sequence reads: CATSDRSGTSGSKGRNEQFF. CDR3 in DNA: TGTGCCACCAGTGATAGGTCAGGGACTAGCGGGTCCAAGGGGCGCAATGAGCAGTTCTTC.

V gene TRBV6-1 combines with J gene TRBJ1-6; unclear D gene. V dropped 3 bases and J dropped 7 bases, with 10 bases sitting between them. The CDR3 consists of 14 residues. CDR1 is MNHNS and CDR2 is SASEGT in the germline V gene. CDR3 region: CASSDGTSNSPLHF. The CDR3 DNA sequence: TGTGCCAGCAGTGACGGAACATCGAATTCACCCCTCCACTTT.

At least ten counts were recorded for this clonotype. The CDR3 bases are TGTGCCAGCAGTTTTTTTGGACTAGCGAGTGTCGATGAGCAGTTCTTC. This sequence encodes CASSFFGLASVDEQFF. This chain uses TRBV12-3 or TRBV12-4 with TRBJ2-1; 9 positions match TRBD2. This CDR3 is built from 16 residues. The ends lost 3 bases at V and 8 bases at J; junction bases unmatched: 11.

J is TRBJ2-2 and V is TRBV25-1; a possible D gene is TRBD1 (5 bases). Germline lookup yields CDR1 MGHDK and CDR2 SYGVNS. The V end lost 2 bases, the J end lost 4 bases, and 11 bases lay between the germline ends. This CDR3 comprises 15 residues. CDR3 in amino acids: CASSEGATITGELFF. The CDR3 DNA reads TGTGCCAGCAGTGAAGGGGCTACTATCACCGGGGAGCTGTTTTTT.

This chain links TRBV20-1 with TRBJ1-2; weak D call: TRBD1 (5 bases). This CDR3 contains 13 residues. Trimming pared 6 bases from V and 2 bases from J, leaving 13 bases between. Germline loops: CDR1 DFQATT, CDR2 SNEGSKA (reference sequence). This CDR3 is CSAPEDKNYGYTF. In DNA, the CDR3 is TGCAGTGCACCAGAGGACAAGAACTATGGCTACACCTTC.

The CDR3 is CASSKMNTEAFF. As DNA, the CDR3 is TGTGCCAGCAGCAAGATGAACACTGAAGCTTTCTTT. V is TRBV7-9 and J is TRBJ1-1; D not certain. The CDR3 totals 12 residues. Germline CDR1 and CDR2: SEHNR and FQNEAQ (reference sequence). Trimming stripped 5 bases from V and 0 bases from J, with 4 bases between.

This clonotype has only a few counts. V gene TRBV7-9 combines with J gene TRBJ2-2; TRBD2 aligns across 11 bases. This CDR3 has 16 residues. Trimming cost V 5 bases and J 4 bases; bases outside gene matches: 6. Germline V gene data show CDR1 as SEHNR and CDR2 as FQNEAQ (reference sequence). Here the CDR3 reads CASSPLAGGGTGELFF. The CDR3 nucleotides are TGTGCCAGCAGCCCCTTAGCGGGAGGGGGCACCGGGGAGCTGTTTTTT. The full variable domain, its missing parts supplied by reference TRBV7-9 and TRBJ2-2, is DTGVSQNPRHKITKRGQNVTFRCDPISEHNRLYWYRQTLGQGPEFLTYFQNEAQLEKSRLLSDRFSAERPKGSFSTLEIQRTEQGDSAMYLCASSPLAGGGTGELFFGEGSRLTVL.